Each of the 17 T cell receptor beta chains below was sequenced from the same sample in a study of control samples from healthy donors and cancer patients. Assay: immunoSEQ multiplex PCR; the TCRdb copy retains only in-frame clones and omits some. This table has about 120,000 clones, approximately 93% appearing once. Sequenced input: blood. These TCRs come from a man aged 25-45 years in good health.

As regards this clone: This sample also contains other DNA sequences that code for the same CDR3. V is TRBV29-1 and J is TRBJ2-5; the D gene is possibly TRBD1 (5 bases). This CDR3 is built from 12 residues. Trimming pared 2 bases from V and 5 bases from J, leaving 9 bases between. From germline, CDR1 is SQVTM and CDR2 ANQGSEA. CDR3 protein: CSVEQGYETQYF. CDR3 nucleotide sequence: TGCAGCGTTGAACAGGGATATGAGACCCAGTACTTC.

The J gene is TRBJ1-2, the V gene TRBV2, with no clear D. V was trimmed by 8 bases and J by 8 bases, leaving 15 bases between them. This CDR3 contains 12 residues. Looked up from germline, CDR1 is SNHLY and CDR2 is FYNNEI. The CDR3 loop reads CASEAGGNGYTF. The CDR3 nucleotides are TGTGCCAGCGAGGCGGGAGGGAACGGCTACACCTTC.

This chain links TRBV6-5 with TRBJ2-5; unclear D gene. Trimming stripped 2 bases from V and 2 bases from J, with 12 bases between. From germline, CDR1 is MNHEY and CDR2 SVGAGI. The CDR3 length is 15 residues. This chain's CDR3 is CASSYGRMEQETQYF. The CDR3 coding sequence is TGTGCCAGCAGTTACGGCAGAATGGAGCAAGAGACCCAGTACTTC.

V usage is TRBV9 and J usage is TRBJ1-2; 9 nucleotides match TRBD1. CDR3 size: 15 residues. The ends lost 5 bases at V and 4 bases at J; junction bases unmatched: 9. Germline V gives CDR1 SGDLS, CDR2 YYNGEE. CDR3: CASSGPGQGFYGYTF. DNA of the CDR3: TGTGCCAGCAGTGGGCCGGGACAGGGTTTCTATGGCTACACCTTC. Based on the CDR3 plus reference TRBV9 and TRBJ1-2, the full variable domain is DSGVTQTPKHLITATGQRVTLRCSPRSGDLSVYWYQQSLDQGLQFLIQYYNGEERAKGNILERFSAQQFPDLHSELNLSSLELGDSALYFCASSGPGQGFYGYTFGSGTRLTVV.

The chain carries TRBV7-2 and TRBJ2-5, with 9 bases that match TRBD2. V lost 7 bases and J lost 5; bases outside the gene matches: 11. This CDR3 is 15 amino acids long. Germline V gene sequence: CDR1 SGHTA, CDR2 FQGNSA. Here the CDR3 reads CASTQIGTSWETQYF. As DNA, the CDR3 is TGTGCCAGCACCCAAATAGGGACTAGCTGGGAGACCCAGTACTTC.

CDR3 in amino acids: CASSSGTGARGGELFF. In nucleotides, the CDR3 is TGTGCCAGCAGCTCGGGGACAGGGGCCAGGGGCGGGGAGCTGTTTTTT. The chain carries TRBV5-5 and TRBJ2-2; TRBD1 matches at 10 bases. From germline, CDR1 is SGHKS and CDR2 YYEKEE (reference sequence). The length of the CDR3 is 16 residues. V shed 3 bases, J shed 7 bases, and the junction held 9 bases outside the gene matches.

The chain couples TRBV15 to TRBJ1-2; D not resolved. Trimming stripped 0 bases from V and 8 bases from J, with 10 bases between. The CDR3 runs 13 residues. Germline values: CDR1 LNHNV, CDR2 YYDKDF (reference sequence). The CDR3, as DNA: TGTGCCACCAGCAGAGATTCCCTGGGAGGCTACACCTTC. Translation: CATSRDSLGGYTF.

This sequence joins TRBV10-2 and TRBJ1-1; D is uncertain. V was trimmed by 1 base and J by 1 base, leaving 7 bases between them. Germline V lookup: CDR1 WSHSY, CDR2 SAAADI. The CDR3 loop spans 14 amino acids. CDR3 DNA: TGCGCCAGCAGTGAGTATGGCCCGAACACTGAAGCTTTCTTT. Its protein is CASSEYGPNTEAFF.

This chain uses TRBV3-1 (or the pseudogene TRBV3-2) with TRBJ2-3, with D maybe TRBD2 (5 bases). The V gene's germline CDR1 is LGHDT and CDR2 YNNKEL (reference sequence). The germline V and J ends were trimmed by 0 bases and 5 bases, with 18 bases remaining between them. There are 17 residues in the CDR3. DNA for the CDR3: TGTGCCAGCAGCCAAGATCTGGGAGCCTCGGGCGTAGATACGCAGTATTTT. Protein: CASSQDLGASGVDTQYF.

Comment on this clone: This sample includes further DNA sequences coding for the same CDR3. The J gene is TRBJ1-5, the V gene TRBV18, with unresolved D. The CDR3 consists of 13 residues. Germline CDR1 reads KGHSH; CDR2 reads LQKENI. The V and J ends lost 3 bases and 1 base respectively, with 4 bases between them. The CDR3 DNA is TGTGCCAGCTCACCCGCGAGCAATCAGCCCCAGCATTTT. This encodes CASSPASNQPQHF.

J is TRBJ2-5 and V is TRBV11-2; no reliable D call. The CDR3 length is 14 residues. Deletions cut 1 base from V and 2 bases from J, with 8 bases between. Germline-derived CDR1 and CDR2 are SGHAT and FQNNGV. The CDR3 here is CASSLAGFQETQYF. As DNA, the CDR3 is TGTGCCAGCAGCTTAGCAGGTTTTCAAGAGACCCAGTACTTC.

This chain uses TRBV18 with TRBJ2-1; possibly TRBD1 for D (5 bases). Germline CDR1 and CDR2: KGHSH and LQKENI. The CDR3 totals 13 residues. V gave up 1 base and J gave up 5 bases, with 6 bases separating them. The CDR3, as DNA: TGTGCCAGCTCACCACGACAGAACAATGAGCAGTTCTTC. Its translation is CASSPRQNNEQFF.

V usage is TRBV6-1 and J usage is TRBJ1-2, with TRBD1 identical over 9 bases. With V trimmed by 0 bases and J by 5 bases, 13 bases remained unmatched. The CDR3 contains 18 residues. Germline V gives CDR1 MNHNS, CDR2 SASEGT. CDR3 loop: CASSEAGGTGLREYGYTF. As DNA, the CDR3 is TGTGCCAGCAGTGAAGCTGGGGGGACAGGGCTGAGGGAGTATGGCTACACCTTC.

This chain joins TRBV2 and TRBJ1-5, with D tentatively TRBD1 (5 bases). The V and J ends lost 5 bases and 1 base respectively, with 18 bases between them. The CDR3 is 17 amino acids. Looked up from germline, CDR1 is SNHLY and CDR2 is FYNNEI. The CDR3 DNA sequence: TGTGCCAGCAGTCGACTAACGGGACTCCAGAGCAATCAGCCCCAGCATTTT. It specifies CASSRLTGLQSNQPQHF.

The chain carries TRBV30 and TRBJ1-1, with D perhaps TRBD1 (5 bases). With 0 bases removed from V and 2 bases from J, the gap between germline ends came to 19 bases. The CDR3 has 17 amino acids. CDR1 is GTSNPN and CDR2 is SVGIG in the germline V gene (reference sequence). The CDR3 sequence: CAWSVSVPRGLNTEAFF. CDR3 in DNA: TGTGCCTGGAGTGTATCGGTACCGAGGGGCCTAAACACTGAAGCTTTCTTT.

This chain joins TRBV6-2 or TRBV6-3 and TRBJ1-4; D might be TRBD1 (5 bases). Trimming left V 0 bases short and J 6 bases short, with 17 bases between. CDR3 length: 17 residues. Germline V gene lookup returns CDR1 MNHEY and CDR2 SVGEGT. This chain's CDR3 is CASSYSFYRGTDEKLFF. The CDR3 DNA reads as TGTGCCAGCAGTTACTCCTTCTACCGCGGGACTGATGAAAAACTGTTTTTT.

This chain links TRBV5-1 with TRBJ2-2; D unclear. In germline, CDR1 is SGHRS, CDR2 YFSETQ. The CDR3 consists of 13 residues. V was clipped by 5 bases and J by 0 bases, with 5 bases between them. The CDR3 here is CASRYANTGELFF. The CDR3 DNA follows: TGCGCCAGCAGGTACGCGAACACCGGGGAGCTGTTTTTT. The entire variable domain, with the rest obtained from reference TRBV5-1 and TRBJ2-2, is as follows: KAGVTQTPRYLIKTRGQQVTLSCSPISGHRSVSWYQQTPGQGLQFLFEYFSETQRNKGNFPGRFSGRQFSNSRSEMNVSTLELGDSALYLCASRYANTGELFFGEGSRLTVL.